This is a list of T cell receptor beta chains from one sample in a study of blood T cell repertoires in COVID-19. Profiling relied on immunoSEQ multiplex PCR, and the TCRdb table lists in-frame clones only, not all of them. The data hold approximately 92,000 clones, with about 86% observed a single time. The material sequenced was peripheral blood. These receptors originate from a woman in her fifties or sixties in a cohort sampled during active or convalescent COVID-19. CDR3s include the opening cysteine and the closing phenylalanine or tryptophan. A D gene is named only where the DNA matches it firmly. Some rows mark clone size as missing; the rest say once, few, many or name a class of expanded clone.

-,-,TRBJ2-3,TRBV19,CASSIRRDYTDTQYF,TGTGCCAGTAGTATTAGGCGGGATTACACAGATACGCAGTATTTT
-,-,TRBJ1-1,TRBV6-5,CASRRNRDTEAFF,TGTGCCAGCAGGAGGAACCGGGACACTGAAGCTTTCTTT
-,TRBD1,TRBJ1-2,TRBV18,CASSPQGQGNYGYTF,TGTGCCAGCTCACCACAGGGACAGGGGAACTATGGCTACACCTTC
-,TRBD1,TRBJ1-5,TRBV6-1,CASSESQGARQPQHF,TGTGCCAGCAGTGAATCGCAGGGGGCTCGGCAGCCCCAGCATTTT
-,-,TRBJ1-2,TRBV7-9,CASSRRQDGYTF,TGTGCCAGCAGCAGACGTCAGGATGGCTACACCTTC
once,-,TRBJ1-1,TRBV4-2,CASSHSAGGRHTEAFF,TGTGCCAGCAGCCATTCAGCAGGAGGGCGGCACACTGAAGCTTTCTTT
-,-,TRBJ2-3,TRBV5-1,CASSPGGLAGDTQYF,TGCGCCAGCAGTCCAGGCGGTCTAGCTGGAGATACGCAGTATTTT
once,-,TRBJ2-1,TRBV7-3,CASSPGFQAYNEQFF,TGTGCCAGCAGCCCCGGTTTCCAAGCCTACAATGAGCAGTTCTTC
-,-,TRBJ1-2,TRBV19,CASSIGQILNYGYTF,TGTGCCAGTAGTATTGGGCAGATTTTAAACTATGGCTACACCTTC
-,TRBD2,TRBJ2-5,TRBV7-9,CASSRGEGLETQYF,TGTGCCAGCAGCCGGGGGGAGGGTTTGGAGACCCAGTACTTC
-,TRBD2,TRBJ2-1,TRBV7-9,CASSYTSGRVNEQFF,TGTGCCAGCAGTTACACTAGCGGGAGGGTCAATGAGCAGTTCTTC
-,-,TRBJ1-1,TRBV30,CAWIDWGLRNTEAFF,TGTGCCTGGATCGATTGGGGCTTACGGAACACTGAAGCTTTCTTT
-,-,TRBJ1-4,TRBV6-5,CASSPGLGRVEKLFF,TGTGCCAGCAGCCCGGGCCTCGGGCGGGTTGAAAAACTGTTTTTT
-,-,TRBJ2-7,TRBV2,CASCRDWTYEQYF,TGTGCCAGCTGCCGGGACTGGACCTACGAGCAGTACTTC
few,-,TRBJ2-2,TRBV5-1,CASSLDRAGTGELFF,TGCGCCAGCAGCTTGGACAGGGCCGGCACCGGGGAGCTGTTTTTT
-,-,TRBJ1-5,TRBV2,CASSGTQNSNQPQHF,TGTGCCAGCAGTGGAACGCAGAATAGCAATCAGCCCCAGCATTTT